This entry lists 29 T cell receptor beta chains sequenced from one sample in a study of neoadjuvant anti-PD-1 for oral cavity cancer. Measured with immunoSEQ multiplex PCR; TCRdb has only the in-frame clones, and not every one. The table includes 13,000 to 15,000 clones, less than 75% detected once. The starting material was PBMCs, obtained before nivolumab (anti-PD-1) treatment. The receptors shown here come from a person between 40 and 79 years old with oral cavity squamous cell carcinoma.

V usage is TRBV2 and J usage is TRBJ2-3; D is perhaps TRBD2 (5 bases). Germline CDR1 and CDR2: SNHLY and FYNNEI. This CDR3 is 13 amino acids long. V was clipped by 8 bases and J by 2 bases, with 11 bases between them. The CDR3 nucleotides read TGTGCCAGCTCCCCGGAGGACACAGATACGCAGTATTTT. This translates into CASSPEDTDTQYF.

This clone showed up just a few times. This chain joins TRBV28 and TRBJ1-5; D remains ambiguous. This CDR3 region has 12 residues. V lost 1 base, J lost 3 bases, and 1 base lay in between. Germline values: CDR1 MDHEN, CDR2 SYDVKM. DNA of the CDR3: TGTGCCAGCAGTTTATTCAATCAGCCCCAGCATTTT. Its protein product is CASSLFNQPQHF.

This chain joins TRBV4-1 and TRBJ1-1; D unclear. There are 14 residues in the CDR3. Germline CDR1 reads MGHRA; CDR2 reads YSYEKL. V lost 1 base and J 4 bases, leaving 10 bases between the germline ends. In DNA form, the CDR3 reads TGCGCCAGCAGCCAAGGGAGTGGGAGCACTGAAGCTTTCTTT. This codes for CASSQGSGSTEAFF.

This clone has only a few counts. The chain joins TRBV18 to TRBJ2-1; perhaps TRBD1 as D (6 bases). This CDR3 is 12 amino acids long. Germline-derived CDR1 and CDR2 are KGHSH and LQKENI. V was shortened by 6 bases and J by 15 bases, with 18 bases between the two germline ends. In DNA, the CDR3 is TGTGCCAGCTCCTCCGACAGGATCTTTGCGTTCTTC. Its protein product is CASSSDRIFAFF. The entire variable domain, with the rest obtained from reference TRBV18 and TRBJ2-1, is as follows: NAGVMQNPRHLVRRRGQEARLRCSPMKGHSHVYWYRQLPEEGLKFMVYLQKENIIDESGMPKERFSAEFPKEGPSILRIQQVVRGDSAAYFCASSSDRIFAFFGPGTRLTVL.

The gene calls are TRBV5-1 and TRBJ1-1; D is unclear. The V end lost 8 bases, the J end lost 2 bases, and 16 bases lay between the germline ends. This CDR3 is built from 14 residues. Looked up from germline, CDR1 is SGHRS and CDR2 is YFSETQ. CDR3 nucleotides: TGCGCCAGTACCCCCGGCAGTTCAAACACTGAAGCTTTCTTT. It yields the protein CASTPGSSNTEAFF.

This clone was counted only a few times. V usage is TRBV5-5 and J usage is TRBJ2-1; 12 bases align to TRBD2. CDR3 length: 16 amino acids. Germline V gene data show CDR1 as SGHKS and CDR2 as YYEKEE (reference sequence). V was pared by 4 bases and J by 4 bases, with 6 bases of the junction left unmatched. CDR3: CASSIPSGGAYNEQFF. In DNA form, the CDR3 reads TGTGCCAGCAGCATTCCTAGCGGGGGGGCTTACAATGAGCAGTTCTTC. Drawing the rest from reference TRBV5-5 and TRBJ2-1, the complete variable domain is DAGVTQSPTHLIKTRGQQVTLRCSPISGHKSVSWYQQVLGQGPQFIFQYYEKEERGRGNFPDRFSARQFPNYSSELNVNALLLGDSALYLCASSIPSGGAYNEQFFGPGTRLTVL.

The rearrangement joins TRBV27 to TRBJ2-2; 8 positions match TRBD1. The V segment lost 3 bases and the J segment 5 bases; nucleotides outside the gene matches: 5. From germline, CDR1 is MNHEY and CDR2 SMNVEV (reference sequence). This CDR3 comprises 15 residues. CDR3 bases: TGTGCCAGCAGTTTTGATGACAGGGGTACCGGGGAGCTGTTTTTT. Translated, it gives CASSFDDRGTGELFF.

This chain links TRBV10-3 with TRBJ2-1; D uncertain. V was shortened by 5 bases and J by 9 bases, with 8 bases between the two germline ends. The CDR3 has 11 amino acids. Germline assignment: CDR1 ENHRY and CDR2 SYGVKD. This CDR3 is CAISSLGEQFF. In nucleotides, the CDR3 is TGTGCCATCAGTTCATTAGGTGAGCAGTTCTTC.

V and J are TRBV4-2 and TRBJ2-7; 10 bases map to TRBD2. Losses at the gene ends were 1 base for V and 7 bases for J; bases not matched to a gene: 7. The CDR3 is made up of 15 amino acids. In germline, CDR1 is LGHNA, CDR2 YNFKEQ. CDR3 loop: CASSQASGGAKEQYF. CDR3 coding DNA: TGTGCCAGCAGCCAAGCAAGCGGGGGGGCCAAAGAGCAGTACTTC.

The V call is TRBV4-2, the J call TRBJ2-5; 13 bases are a match to TRBD2. Losses at the gene ends were 4 bases for V and 1 base for J; bases not matched to a gene: 3. This CDR3 comprises 16 residues. CDR1 is LGHNA, CDR2 YNFKEQ, per germline. For the CDR3, the DNA is TGTGCCAGCAGCCCCGGGACTAGCGGGGCCCAAGAGACCCAGTACTTC. This gives the protein CASSPGTSGAQETQYF.

The chain combines TRBV5-1 with TRBJ1-3; possibly TRBD1 for D (5 bases). Germline CDR1 is SGHRS and CDR2 is YFSETQ. The V and J ends lost 4 bases and 3 bases respectively, with 11 bases between them. The CDR3 length is 14 residues. CDR3 protein: CASSLGTFGNTIYF. In DNA form, the CDR3 reads TGCGCCAGCAGCCTCGGGACTTTTGGAAACACCATATATTTT. Complete variable domain (other parts from reference TRBV5-1 and TRBJ1-3): KAGVTQTPRYLIKTRGQQVTLSCSPISGHRSVSWYQQTPGQGLQFLFEYFSETQRNKGNFPGRFSGRQFSNSRSEMNVSTLELGDSALYLCASSLGTFGNTIYFGEGSWLTVV.

This sequence joins TRBV19 and TRBJ1-2; D gene unclear. The V gene lost 4 bases and the J gene lost 8 bases, with 17 bases spanning the gap. The germline V gene encodes CDR1 LNHDA and CDR2 SQIVND (reference sequence). The length of the CDR3 is 14 residues. Here the CDR3 reads CASSTPGGSGGYTF. The CDR3 region has the DNA TGTGCCAGTAGTACGCCTGGAGGTTCGGGGGGCTACACCTTC. Looking up the rest from reference TRBV19 and TRBJ1-2 gives the full variable domain: DGGITQSPKYLFRKEGQNVTLSCEQNLNHDAMYWYRQDPGQGLRLIYYSQIVNDFQKGDIAEGYSVSREKKESFPLTVTSAQKNPTAFYLCASSTPGGSGGYTFGSGTRLTVV.

The V gene is TRBV19, the J gene TRBJ2-1, with 14 bases matching TRBD2. The J segment lost 8 bases and the V segment lost 3 bases, leaving 12 bases of the junction unmatched. Germline lookup yields CDR1 LNHDA and CDR2 SQIVND (reference sequence). The CDR3 is 18 amino acids. As DNA, the CDR3 is TGTGCCAGTAGTATTGGGGGACTAGCGGGAGTTACCAGCGATGAGCAGTTCTTC. Residues: CASSIGGLAGVTSDEQFF.

The rearrangement links TRBV4-2 to TRBJ1-6; tentatively, D is TRBD1 (5 bases). The CDR3 extends over 16 amino acids. Trimming removed 0 bases from V and 5 bases from J, with 11 bases in between. Germline values: CDR1 LGHNA, CDR2 YNFKEQ. In nucleotides, the CDR3 is TGTGCCAGCAGCCAAGAAGAAAGGGGTAATAATTCACCCCTCCACTTT. Translated: CASSQEERGNNSPLHF.

CDR3 DNA sequence: TGCGCCAGCAGCGACCTAGCGGGAGTTAGCACCGGGGAGCTGTTTTTT. The encoded protein is CASSDLAGVSTGELFF. The genes are TRBV5-1 and TRBJ2-2, with 10 bases matching TRBD2. This CDR3 spans 16 amino acids. The germline V gene encodes CDR1 SGHRS and CDR2 YFSETQ. Trimming took 4 bases from V and 4 from J; bases not matched to a gene: 7.

This chain links TRBV28 with TRBJ2-7, with unresolved D. V lost 5 bases and J lost 6, with 11 bases in between. This CDR3 contains 12 residues. Germline CDR1 and CDR2: MDHEN and SYDVKM. The CDR3 DNA sequence: TGTGCCAGCAGTGTGAGAGGCCCCGAGCAGTACTTC. This codes for CASSVRGPEQYF. The variable domain in full, completed from reference TRBV28 and TRBJ2-7, reads DVKVTQSSRYLVKRTGEKVFLECVQDMDHENMFWYRQDPGLGLRLIYFSYDVKMKEKGDIPEGYSVSREKKERFSLILESASTNQTSMYLCASSVRGPEQYFGPGTRLTVT.

The chain is built from TRBV6-1 and TRBJ1-5, with 9 bases lining up with TRBD1. This CDR3 has 15 amino acids. The trim removed 4 bases at V and 4 bases at J, leaving 5 bases unmatched. Germline loops: CDR1 MNHNS, CDR2 SASEGT. Written as DNA, the CDR3 is TGTGCCAGCAGTGTTGACAGGGGGAATAATCAGCCCCAGCATTTT. It specifies CASSVDRGNNQPQHF.

The rearrangement uses TRBV14 and TRBJ2-3; 8 nucleotides line up with TRBD1. CDR3 length equals 15 residues. The junction had 6 bases not matched to a gene; V was cut back by 4 bases and J by 3 bases. Germline CDR1 and CDR2: SGHDN and FVKESK. The CDR3 sequence: CASSPGTGGTDTQYF. The CDR3, as DNA: TGTGCCAGCAGCCCCGGGACAGGAGGAACAGATACGCAGTATTTT.

The CDR3, as DNA: TGTGCCAGCAGCCCTAGCGGGAGATCCTACAATGAGCAGTTCTTC. It translates to CASSPSGRSYNEQFF. This chain joins TRBV6-1 and TRBJ2-1, with TRBD2 matching over 10 bases. The ends lost 6 bases at V and 1 base at J; junction bases unmatched: 3. The CDR3 loop spans 15 amino acids. Germline assignment: CDR1 MNHNS and CDR2 SASEGT.

This sequence joins TRBV7-9 and TRBJ2-1; 11 bases are a match to TRBD2. The V and J ends lost 3 bases and 14 bases, in that order; junction bases with no gene match: 15. CDR1 and CDR2 (germline): SEHNR, FQNEAQ (reference sequence). There are 16 residues in the CDR3. CDR3 protein: CASSFRAGTSGGGKFF. The CDR3, as DNA: TGTGCCAGCAGCTTTCGTGCCGGGACTAGCGGAGGGGGAAAGTTCTTC. Full variable domain (remainder filled in from reference TRBV7-9 and TRBJ2-1): DTGVSQNPRHKITKRGQNVTFRCDPISEHNRLYWYRQTLGQGPEFLTYFQNEAQLEKSRLLSDRFSAERPKGSFSTLEIQRTEQGDSAMYLCASSFRAGTSGGGKFFGPGTRLTVL.

The chain links TRBV28 to TRBJ2-6; D tentatively fits TRBD1 or TRBD2 (5 bases each). CDR1 MDHEN and CDR2 SYDVKM come from the germline V gene. V was trimmed by 4 bases and J by 3 bases, leaving 13 bases between them. This CDR3 has 16 amino acids. The CDR3 DNA reads TGTGCCAGCAGTTCAGGGACCCCCAGTGGGGCCAACGTCCTGACTTTC. This sequence encodes CASSSGTPSGANVLTF.

The chain employs TRBV19 and TRBJ2-7, with a possible D match to TRBD2 (5 bases). V shed 2 bases and J shed 5 bases, with 7 bases lying between them. The germline V gene has CDR1 LNHDA and CDR2 SQIVND (reference sequence). The CDR3 runs to 12 residues. The CDR3 DNA follows: TGTGCCAGTAGTATATCGGGGAACGAGCAGTACTTC. It is translated as CASSISGNEQYF.

Remarks on this clone: The junction differs from germline at one of its ends, possibly a read error. The rearrangement links TRBV19 to TRBJ1-1; TRBD1 agrees at 10 bases. In germline, CDR1 is LNHDA, CDR2 SQIVND (reference sequence). The CDR3 is 16 amino acids. The CDR3 region is CASSLDWTGGNTEAFF. CDR3 DNA: TGTGCCAGTAGTCTAGACTGGACAGGGGGGAACACTGAAGCTTTCTTT.

The chain uses TRBV11-3 and TRBJ2-1, with D possibly TRBD2 on 6 matching bases. In germline, CDR1 is SGHNT, CDR2 YENEEA. The V gene lost 5 bases and the J gene lost 6 bases, with 14 bases spanning the gap. The CDR3 is 14 amino acids. CDR3 sequence reads: CASSAAGSLNEQFF. The CDR3 DNA sequence: TGTGCCAGCAGCGCGGCGGGGTCTCTCAATGAGCAGTTCTTC.

The chain employs TRBV5-1 and TRBJ2-3; D is undetermined. In germline, CDR1 is SGHRS, CDR2 YFSETQ. The CDR3 covers 13 residues. The V gene lost 3 bases and the J gene lost 0 bases, with 5 bases spanning the gap. CDR3 DNA: TGCGCCAGCAGCTACCGAAGCACAGATACGCAGTATTTT. Translating it yields CASSYRSTDTQYF.

This clone was picked up a small number of times. This chain links TRBV9 with TRBJ2-1; 7 nucleotides line up with TRBD2. V lost 0 bases to trimming and J lost 5 bases; unmatched junction nucleotides: 5. The CDR3 is made up of 15 amino acids. CDR1 and CDR2 from the germline V gene are SGDLS and YYNGEE. The CDR3 loop is CASSVGGSGNNEQFF. Written as DNA, the CDR3 is TGTGCCAGCAGCGTAGGCGGGAGCGGAAACAATGAGCAGTTCTTC.

The chain links TRBV2 to TRBJ2-3; D is tentatively TRBD1 or TRBD2 (5 bases each). The germline V gene encodes CDR1 SNHLY and CDR2 FYNNEI. V was pared by 2 bases and J by 0 bases, with 12 bases between. This CDR3 has 16 residues. CDR3 amino acids: CASSEKGPWSTDTQYF. CDR3 DNA sequence: TGTGCCAGCAGTGAAAAGGGACCCTGGAGCACAGATACGCAGTATTTT.

The chain has TRBV6-5 and TRBJ1-1; D unclear. The CDR3 is 11 residues long. CDR1 and CDR2 (germline): MNHEY, SVGAGI. Trimming cost V 6 bases and J 5 bases, with 7 bases left between them. The CDR3 here is CASSPNTEAFF. In DNA, the CDR3 is TGTGCCAGCAGCCCGAATACTGAAGCTTTCTTT.

The V gene is TRBV6-5, the J gene TRBJ1-2; tentatively, D is TRBD1 (5 bases). The germline V gene has CDR1 MNHEY and CDR2 SVGAGI. V lost 3 bases, J lost 0 bases, and 8 bases lay in between. The CDR3 has 14 residues. The CDR3 protein is CASSYSTANYGYTF. CDR3 sequence (DNA): TGTGCCAGCAGTTATTCGACAGCTAACTATGGCTACACCTTC.